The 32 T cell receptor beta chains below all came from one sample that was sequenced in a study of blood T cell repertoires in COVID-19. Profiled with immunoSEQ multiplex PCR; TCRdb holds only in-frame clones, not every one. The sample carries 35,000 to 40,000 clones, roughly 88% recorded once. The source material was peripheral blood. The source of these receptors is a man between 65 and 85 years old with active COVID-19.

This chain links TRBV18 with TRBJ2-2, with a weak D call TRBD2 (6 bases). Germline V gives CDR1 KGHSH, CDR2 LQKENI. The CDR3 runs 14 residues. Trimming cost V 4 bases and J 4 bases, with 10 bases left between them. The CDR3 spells CASSLGGATGELFF. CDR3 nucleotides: TGTGCCAGCTCACTCGGGGGTGCCACCGGGGAGCTGTTTTTT.

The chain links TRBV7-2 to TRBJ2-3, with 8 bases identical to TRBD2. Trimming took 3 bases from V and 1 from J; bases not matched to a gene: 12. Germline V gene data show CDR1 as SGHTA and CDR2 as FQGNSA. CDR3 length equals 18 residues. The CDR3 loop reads CASSLFLAGPGGTDTQYF. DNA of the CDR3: TGTGCCAGCAGCTTGTTTCTAGCGGGCCCTGGGGGCACAGATACGCAGTATTTT.

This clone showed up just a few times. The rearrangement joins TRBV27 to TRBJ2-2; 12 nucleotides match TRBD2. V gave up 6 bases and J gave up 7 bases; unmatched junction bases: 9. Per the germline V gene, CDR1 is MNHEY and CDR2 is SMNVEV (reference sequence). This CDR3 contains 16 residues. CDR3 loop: CASRGRRLAGVGELFF. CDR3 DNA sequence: TGTGCCAGCAGGGGACGTCGACTAGCGGGAGTCGGGGAGCTGTTTTTT.

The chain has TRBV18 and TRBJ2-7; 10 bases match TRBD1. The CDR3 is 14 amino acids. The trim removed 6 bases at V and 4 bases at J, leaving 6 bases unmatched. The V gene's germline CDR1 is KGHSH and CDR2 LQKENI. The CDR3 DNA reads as TGTGCCAGCTCTGCGGACAGGGGGAAATACGAGCAGTACTTC. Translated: CASSADRGKYEQYF. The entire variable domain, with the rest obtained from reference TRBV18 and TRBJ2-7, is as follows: NAGVMQNPRHLVRRRGQEARLRCSPMKGHSHVYWYRQLPEEGLKFMVYLQKENIIDESGMPKERFSAEFPKEGPSILRIQQVVRGDSAAYFCASSADRGKYEQYFGPGTRLTVT.

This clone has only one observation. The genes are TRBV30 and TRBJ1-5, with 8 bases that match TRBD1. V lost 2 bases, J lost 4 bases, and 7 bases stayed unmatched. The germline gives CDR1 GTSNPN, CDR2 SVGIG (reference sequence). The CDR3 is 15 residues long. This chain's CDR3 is CAWSLGWTGNQPQHF. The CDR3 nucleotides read TGTGCCTGGAGTTTAGGGTGGACAGGGAATCAGCCCCAGCATTTT.

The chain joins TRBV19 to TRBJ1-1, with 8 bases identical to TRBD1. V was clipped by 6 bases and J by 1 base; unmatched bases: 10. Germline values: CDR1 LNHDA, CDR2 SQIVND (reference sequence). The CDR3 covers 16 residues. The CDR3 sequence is CASRGMRTGRNTEAFF. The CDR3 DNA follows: TGTGCCAGTAGGGGAATGAGGACAGGGCGGAACACTGAAGCTTTCTTT.

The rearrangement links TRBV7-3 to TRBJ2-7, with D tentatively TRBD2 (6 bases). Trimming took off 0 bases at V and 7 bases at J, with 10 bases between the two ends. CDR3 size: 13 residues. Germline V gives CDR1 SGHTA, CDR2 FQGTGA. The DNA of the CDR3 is TGTGCCAGCAGCTTAACGGAGGGGTCTGAGCAGTACTTC. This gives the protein CASSLTEGSEQYF.

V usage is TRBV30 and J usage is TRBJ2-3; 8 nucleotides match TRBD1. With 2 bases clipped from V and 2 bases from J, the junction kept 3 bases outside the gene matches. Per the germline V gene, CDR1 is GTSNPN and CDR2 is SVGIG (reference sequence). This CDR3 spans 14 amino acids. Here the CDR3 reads CAWSRDRYTDTQYF. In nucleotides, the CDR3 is TGTGCCTGGAGTAGGGACAGGTACACAGATACGCAGTATTTT.

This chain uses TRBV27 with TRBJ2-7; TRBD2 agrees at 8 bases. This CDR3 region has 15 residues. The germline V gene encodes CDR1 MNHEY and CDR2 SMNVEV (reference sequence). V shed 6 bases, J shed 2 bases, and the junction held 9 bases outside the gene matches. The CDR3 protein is CASSSNGGVTYEQYF. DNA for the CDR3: TGTGCCAGCAGCAGCAACGGGGGGGTCACCTACGAGCAGTACTTC.

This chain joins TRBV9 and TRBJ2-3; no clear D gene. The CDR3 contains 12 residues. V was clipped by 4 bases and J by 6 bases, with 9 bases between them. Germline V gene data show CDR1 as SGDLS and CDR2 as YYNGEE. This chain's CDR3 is CASSPIVDTQYF. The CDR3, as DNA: TGTGCCAGCAGCCCCATAGTCGATACGCAGTATTTT.

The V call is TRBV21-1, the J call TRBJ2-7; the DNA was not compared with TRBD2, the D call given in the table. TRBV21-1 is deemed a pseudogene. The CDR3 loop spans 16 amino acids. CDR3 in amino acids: CASSCPGTSAPYEQYF. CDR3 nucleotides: TGTGCCAGCAGCTGTCCCGGGACTAGCGCTCCCTACGAGCAGTACTTC.

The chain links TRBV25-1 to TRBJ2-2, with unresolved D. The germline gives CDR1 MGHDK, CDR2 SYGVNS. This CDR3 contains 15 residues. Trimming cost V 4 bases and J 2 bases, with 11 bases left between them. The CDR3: CASSVSVVNTGELFF. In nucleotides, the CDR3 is TGTGCCAGCAGTGTATCGGTTGTAAACACCGGGGAGCTGTTTTTT.

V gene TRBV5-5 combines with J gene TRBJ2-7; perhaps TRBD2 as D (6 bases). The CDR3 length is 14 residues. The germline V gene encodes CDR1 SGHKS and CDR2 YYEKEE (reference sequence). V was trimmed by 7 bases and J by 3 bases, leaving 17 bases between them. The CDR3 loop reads CASSEAGSDYEQYF. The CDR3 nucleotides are TGTGCCAGCTCGGAGGCGGGGTCCGACTACGAGCAGTACTTC.

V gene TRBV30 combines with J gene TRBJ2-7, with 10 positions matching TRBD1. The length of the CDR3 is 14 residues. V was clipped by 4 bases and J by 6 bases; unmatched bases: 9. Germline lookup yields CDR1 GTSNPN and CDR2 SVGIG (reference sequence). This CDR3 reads CAWKFGTGVFEQYF. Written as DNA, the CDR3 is TGTGCCTGGAAATTCGGGACAGGGGTCTTCGAGCAGTACTTC. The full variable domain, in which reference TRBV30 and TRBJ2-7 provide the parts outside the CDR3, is SQTIHQWPATLVQPVGSPLSLECTVEGTSNPNLYWYRQAAGRGLQLLFYSVGIGQISSEVPQNLSASRPQDRQFILSSKKLLLSDSGFYLCAWKFGTGVFEQYFGPGTRLTVT.

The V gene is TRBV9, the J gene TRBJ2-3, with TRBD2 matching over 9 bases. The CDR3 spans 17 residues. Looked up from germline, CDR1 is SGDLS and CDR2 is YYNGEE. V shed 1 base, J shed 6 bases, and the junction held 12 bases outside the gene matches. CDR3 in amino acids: CASSVSLTTSGFDTQYF. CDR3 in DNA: TGTGCCAGCAGCGTAAGTCTAACGACTAGCGGTTTTGATACGCAGTATTTT.

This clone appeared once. The CDR3 DNA is TGTGCCAGCCGCCCGACAGCTAACTATGGCTACACCTTC. This codes for CASRPTANYGYTF. The chain combines TRBV28 with TRBJ1-2, with a possible D match to TRBD1 (5 bases). The CDR3 is 13 residues long. V lost 8 bases and J 0 bases, leaving 10 bases between the germline ends. CDR1 and CDR2 (germline): MDHEN, SYDVKM.

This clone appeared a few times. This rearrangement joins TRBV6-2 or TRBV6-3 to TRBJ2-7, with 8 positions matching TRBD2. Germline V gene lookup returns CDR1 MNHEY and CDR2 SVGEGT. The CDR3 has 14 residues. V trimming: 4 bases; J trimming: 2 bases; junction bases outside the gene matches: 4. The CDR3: CASSLAGRPYEQYF. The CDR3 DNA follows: TGTGCCAGCAGTTTAGCGGGACGGCCCTACGAGCAGTACTTC.

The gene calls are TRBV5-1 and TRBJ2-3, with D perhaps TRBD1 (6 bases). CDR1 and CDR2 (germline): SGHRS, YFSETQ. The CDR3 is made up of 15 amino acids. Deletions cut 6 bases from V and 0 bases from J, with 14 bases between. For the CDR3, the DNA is TGCGCCAGCACCCTGGGGCAGGGGAGCACAGATACGCAGTATTTT. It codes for CASTLGQGSTDTQYF.

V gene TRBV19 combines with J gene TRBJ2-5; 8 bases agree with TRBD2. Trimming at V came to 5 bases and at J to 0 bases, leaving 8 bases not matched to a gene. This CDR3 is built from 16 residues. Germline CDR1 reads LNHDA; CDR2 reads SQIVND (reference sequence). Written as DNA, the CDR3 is TGTGCCAGTAGTCCCACGGGGGGGCTTTACCAAGAGACCCAGTACTTC. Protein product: CASSPTGGLYQETQYF.

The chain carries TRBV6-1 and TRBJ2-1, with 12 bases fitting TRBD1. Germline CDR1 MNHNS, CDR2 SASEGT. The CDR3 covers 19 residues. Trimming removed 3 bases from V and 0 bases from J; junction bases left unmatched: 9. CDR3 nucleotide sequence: TGTGCCAGCAGTGACCGGGACAGGGGGCTGTTGGGCTCCTACAATGAGCAGTTCTTC. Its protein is CASSDRDRGLLGSYNEQFF.

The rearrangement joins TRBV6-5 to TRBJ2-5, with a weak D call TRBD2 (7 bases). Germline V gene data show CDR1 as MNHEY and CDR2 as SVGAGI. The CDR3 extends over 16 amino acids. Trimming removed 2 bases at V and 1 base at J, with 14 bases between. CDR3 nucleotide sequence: TGTGCCAGCAGTTACGGGGGGGCGGGATCCCAAGAGACCCAGTACTTC. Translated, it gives CASSYGGAGSQETQYF.

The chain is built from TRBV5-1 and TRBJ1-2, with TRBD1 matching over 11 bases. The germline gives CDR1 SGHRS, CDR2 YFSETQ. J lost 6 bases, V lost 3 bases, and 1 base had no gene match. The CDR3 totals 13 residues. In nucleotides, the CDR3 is TGCGCCAGCAGCTCGGGACAGGGGGATGGCTACACCTTC. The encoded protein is CASSSGQGDGYTF.

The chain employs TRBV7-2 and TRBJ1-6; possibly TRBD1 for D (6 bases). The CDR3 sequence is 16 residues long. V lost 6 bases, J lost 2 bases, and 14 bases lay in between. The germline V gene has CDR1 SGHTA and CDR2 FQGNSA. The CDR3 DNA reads TGTGCCAGCAGACAAAAGACAGGAACCTATAATTCACCCCTCCACTTT. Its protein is CASRQKTGTYNSPLHF.

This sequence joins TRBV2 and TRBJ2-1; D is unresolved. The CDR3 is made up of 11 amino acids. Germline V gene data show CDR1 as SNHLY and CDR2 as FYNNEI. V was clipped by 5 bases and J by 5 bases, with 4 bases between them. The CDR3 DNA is TGTGCCAGCAGTACTCACAATGAGCAGTTCTTC. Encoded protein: CASSTHNEQFF.

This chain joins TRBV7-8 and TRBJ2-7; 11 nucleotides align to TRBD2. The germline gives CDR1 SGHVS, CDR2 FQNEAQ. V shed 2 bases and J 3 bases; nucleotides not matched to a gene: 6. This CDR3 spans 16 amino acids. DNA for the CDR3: TGTGCCAGCAGCTTACCAGGGACTAGCGGAAACTACGAGCAGTACTTC. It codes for CASSLPGTSGNYEQYF.

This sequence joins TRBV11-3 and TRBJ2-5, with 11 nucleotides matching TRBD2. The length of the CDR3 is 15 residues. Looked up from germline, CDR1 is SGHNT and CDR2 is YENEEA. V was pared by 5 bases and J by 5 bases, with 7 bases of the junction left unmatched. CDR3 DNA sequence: TGTGCCAGCAGCGGAGGACTAGCGGGCAAGGAGACCCAGTACTTC. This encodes CASSGGLAGKETQYF.

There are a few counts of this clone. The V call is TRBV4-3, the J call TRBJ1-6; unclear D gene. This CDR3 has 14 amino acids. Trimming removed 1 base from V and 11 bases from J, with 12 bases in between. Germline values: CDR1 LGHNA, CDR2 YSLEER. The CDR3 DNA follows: TGCGCCAGCAGCCAAGGACTAGCCTCAACACCCCTCCACTTT. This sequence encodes CASSQGLASTPLHF.

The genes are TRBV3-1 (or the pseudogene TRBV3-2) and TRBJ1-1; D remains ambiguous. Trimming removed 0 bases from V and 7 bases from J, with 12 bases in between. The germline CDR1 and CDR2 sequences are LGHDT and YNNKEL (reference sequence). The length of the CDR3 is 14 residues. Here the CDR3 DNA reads TGTGCCAGCAGCCAAGATGTTCGCAGTCGTGAAGCTTTCTTT. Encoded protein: CASSQDVRSREAFF.

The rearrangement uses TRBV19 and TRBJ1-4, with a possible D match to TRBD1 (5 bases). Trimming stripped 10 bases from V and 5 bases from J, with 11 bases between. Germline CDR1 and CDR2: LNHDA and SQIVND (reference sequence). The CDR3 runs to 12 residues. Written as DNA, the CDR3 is TGTGCCATAGGACACGTAAATGAAAAACTGTTTTTT. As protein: CAIGHVNEKLFF.

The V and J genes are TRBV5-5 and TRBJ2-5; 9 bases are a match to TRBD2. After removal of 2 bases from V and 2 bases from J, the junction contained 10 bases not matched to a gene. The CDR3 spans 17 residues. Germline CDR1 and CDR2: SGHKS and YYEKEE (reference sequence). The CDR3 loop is CASSFSLSSGVQETQYF. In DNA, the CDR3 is TGTGCCAGCAGCTTTAGTCTGTCTAGCGGGGTTCAAGAGACCCAGTACTTC.

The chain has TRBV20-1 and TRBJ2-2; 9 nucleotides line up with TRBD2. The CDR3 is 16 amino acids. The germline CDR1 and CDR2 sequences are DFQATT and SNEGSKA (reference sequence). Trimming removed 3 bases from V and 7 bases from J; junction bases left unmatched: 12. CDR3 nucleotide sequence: TGCAGTGCTAGTAATCACGGCGGGAGGGGGTTCGGGGAGCTGTTTTTT. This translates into CSASNHGGRGFGELFF.

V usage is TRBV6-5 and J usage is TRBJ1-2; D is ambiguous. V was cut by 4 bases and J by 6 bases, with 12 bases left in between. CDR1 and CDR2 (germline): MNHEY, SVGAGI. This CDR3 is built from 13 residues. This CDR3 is CASSSERRDGYTF. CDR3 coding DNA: TGTGCCAGCAGTTCCGAGCGGCGGGATGGCTACACCTTC.